This TCR beta chain was sequenced for a study of blood T cell repertoires in COVID-19. As for the study in general: Sites in the United States, Italy and Spain provided acute and convalescent COVID-19 samples. Nucleic acid was either cDNA or gDNA, and it came from T cells, B-cell-depleted T cells, or PBMCs.

Seattle patients were enrolled while actively infected and followed longitudinally. Authors' analysis steps: The authors estimated nucleated cell counts from reference gene primer amplification. The table came from immunoSEQ multiplex PCR; TCRdb's copy has only in-frame clones and leaves some out. V and J calls and clone size come straight from that table; D and trimming were deduced from the DNA. The data contain some 300,000 clones, 85% to 90% of them singletons. The V gene end was trimmed by 5 bases and the J gene end by 4 bases; junction bases not matched to a gene: 5. The CDR3 is 15 residues long. The germline gives CDR1 SGHTA, CDR2 FQGNSA.

The specimen was peripheral blood. The chain joins TRBV7-2 to TRBJ2-1; 10 nucleotides align to TRBD1. This sequence originates from a woman aged 45-65 years with COVID-19, enrolled during active disease. Written as DNA, the CDR3 is TGTGCCAGCAGCACGACAGGGGGCCCGTACAATGAGCAGTTCTTC. It translates to CASSTTGGPYNEQFF.